Listed below are T cell receptor beta chains from one sample, sequenced in a study of radiation and T cells in renal cell carcinoma. Using immunoSEQ multiplex PCR, the repertoire was profiled, and TCRdb retains in-frame clones only, with some absent. The sample yields fewer than 80,000 clones, approximately 87% seen once. Sequences were derived from blood, sampled from a patient whose treatment included radiotherapy and nephrectomy. The receptors shown here come from a woman aged 60-75 years with renal cell carcinoma. The CDR3 runs from the conserved cysteine through the conserved F or W. The D gene is left open where the match is weak. Part of the rows lack a size; the others show once, few, many or a class for expanded clones.

clone_size	v_call	d_call	j_call	cdr3_nt	cdr3_aa
.	TRBV4-3	.	TRBJ2-3	TGCGCCAGCAGCCAAGGGCTAGCGACGAGCACAGATACGCAGTATTTT	CASSQGLATSTDTQYF
.	TRBV5-6	TRBD2	TRBJ2-7	TGTGCCAGCCGCATTAGCGGGAGGGCCTACGAGCAGTACTTC	CASRISGRAYEQYF
.	TRBV5-4	.	TRBJ2-5	TGTGCCAGCAGCTTGGAGACGGGGAAAGAGACCCAGTACTTC	CASSLETGKETQYF
.	TRBV5-4	TRBD2	TRBJ2-7	TGTGCCAGCAGCTTTCTAGCGGGAGGGGGCTACGAGCAGTACTTC	CASSFLAGGGYEQYF
.	TRBV5-6	TRBD1	TRBJ2-3	TGTGCCAGCAGCTTGAGGACAGGGTCCTCAGATACGCAGTATTTT	CASSLRTGSSDTQYF
.	TRBV6-5	TRBD1	TRBJ1-5	TGTGCCAGCGGCCTCGGGACAGGGGATCAGCCCCAGCATTTT	CASGLGTGDQPQHF
.	TRBV15	.	TRBJ2-5	TGTGCCACCAGCCATGGCGGGGGCCCCCCGGCCGGAGAGACCCAGTACTTC	CATSHGGGPPAGETQYF
.	TRBV19	.	TRBJ2-7	TGTGCCAGTAGTACCGCATATCTTACAGGGACGAGCTCCTACGAGCAGTACTTC	CASSTAYLTGTSSYEQYF
once	TRBV6-5	TRBD2	TRBJ2-5	TGTGCCAGCAGTCTTGGACTAGCCCGCCGGGAGACCCAGTACTTC	CASSLGLARRETQYF
.	TRBV7-6	.	TRBJ2-7	TGTGCCAGCAGGGGCCCCGACTCCTACGAGCAGTACTTC	CASRGPDSYEQYF
.	TRBV19	.	TRBJ1-3	TGTGCCAGTAGTTTTTTGAACACCATATATTTT	CASSFLNTIYF
once	TRBV14	.	TRBJ1-1	TGTGCCAGCAGCCCGGGGACGTGGGGCACTGAAGCTTTCTTT	CASSPGTWGTEAFF
few	TRBV5-1	TRBD1	TRBJ1-1	TGCGCCAGCAGCCCCATCCAGGGGGGGGACACTGAAGCTTTCTTT	CASSPIQGGDTEAFF
.	TRBV13	TRBD1	TRBJ2-4	TGTGCCAGCAGCTTAGGCAGGGGGGCCAAAAACATTCAGTACTTC	CASSLGRGAKNIQYF
once	TRBV7-9	.	TRBJ2-1	TGTGCCAGCAGCTTAGGAGGAACAGGGAGGGAGCAGTTCTTC	CASSLGGTGREQFF